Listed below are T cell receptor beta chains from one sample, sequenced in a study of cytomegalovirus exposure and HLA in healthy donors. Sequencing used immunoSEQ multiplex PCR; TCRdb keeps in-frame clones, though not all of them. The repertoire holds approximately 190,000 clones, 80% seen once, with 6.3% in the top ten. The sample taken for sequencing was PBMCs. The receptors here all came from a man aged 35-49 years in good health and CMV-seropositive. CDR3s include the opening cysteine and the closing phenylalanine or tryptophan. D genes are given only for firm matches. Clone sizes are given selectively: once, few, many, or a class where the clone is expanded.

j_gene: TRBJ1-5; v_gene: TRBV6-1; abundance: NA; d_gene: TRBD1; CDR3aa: CASSEEGQGVGNQPQHF; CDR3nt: TGTGCCAGCAGTGAAGAAGGACAGGGGGTGGGCAATCAGCCCCAGCATTTT
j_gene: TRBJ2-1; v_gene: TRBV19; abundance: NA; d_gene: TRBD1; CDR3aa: CASSPLVRGTVYNEQFF; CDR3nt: TGTGCCAGTAGTCCCCTCGTTAGAGGGACAGTCTACAATGAGCAGTTCTTC
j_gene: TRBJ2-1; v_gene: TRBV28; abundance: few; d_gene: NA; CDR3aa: CASSDQQATSNEQFF; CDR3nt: TGTGCCAGCAGTGACCAGCAGGCGACAAGCAATGAGCAGTTCTTC
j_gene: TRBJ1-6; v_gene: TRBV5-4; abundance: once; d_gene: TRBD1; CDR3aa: CASSLAQGAGSPLHF; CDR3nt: TGTGCCAGCAGCTTGGCACAGGGGGCGGGCTCACCCCTCCACTTT
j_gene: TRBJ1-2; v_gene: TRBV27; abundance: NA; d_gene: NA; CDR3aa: CASSLTGPEDYGYTF; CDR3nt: TGTGCCAGCAGTCTAACCGGGCCGGAGGACTATGGCTACACCTTC
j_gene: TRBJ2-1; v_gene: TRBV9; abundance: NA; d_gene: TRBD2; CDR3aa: CASSVGGLPTDEQFF; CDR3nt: TGTGCCAGCAGCGTAGGGGGACTACCTACGGATGAGCAGTTCTTC
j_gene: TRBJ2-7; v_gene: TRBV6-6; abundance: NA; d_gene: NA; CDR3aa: CASTPTGFLDEQYF; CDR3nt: TGTGCCAGCACTCCTACAGGGTTTCTCGACGAGCAGTACTTC
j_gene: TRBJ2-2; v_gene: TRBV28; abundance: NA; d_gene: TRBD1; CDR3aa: CAVGQGVFSSNTGELFF; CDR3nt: TGTGCTGTGGGACAGGGGGTTTTTTCTTCGAACACCGGGGAGCTGTTTTTT
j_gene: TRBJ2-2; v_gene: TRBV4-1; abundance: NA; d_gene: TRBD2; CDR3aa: CASSQRGTSGGNTGELFF; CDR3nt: TGCGCCAGCAGCCAAAGAGGTACTAGCGGGGGAAACACCGGGGAGCTGTTTTTT
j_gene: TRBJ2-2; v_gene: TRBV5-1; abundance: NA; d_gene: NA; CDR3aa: CAGNGLNTGELFF; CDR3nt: TGCGCCGGCAATGGGCTGAACACCGGGGAGCTGTTTTTT
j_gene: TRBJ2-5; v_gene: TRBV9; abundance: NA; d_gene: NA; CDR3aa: CASSVGFQHLYF; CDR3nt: TGTGCCAGCAGCGTAGGCTTCCAACACCTGTACTTC
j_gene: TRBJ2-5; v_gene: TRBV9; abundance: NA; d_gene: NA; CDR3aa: CASSVGLSETQYF; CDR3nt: TGTGCCAGCAGCGTAGGTCTTTCAGAGACCCAGTACTTC
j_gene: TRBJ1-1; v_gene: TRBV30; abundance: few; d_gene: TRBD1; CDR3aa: CAWSNRDRGRAFF; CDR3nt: TGTGCCTGGAGTAACCGGGACAGGGGGAGGGCTTTCTTT
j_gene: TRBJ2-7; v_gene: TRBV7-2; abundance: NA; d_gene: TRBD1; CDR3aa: CASSSGQGQMVQQYF; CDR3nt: TGTGCCAGCAGTTCGGGACAGGGGCAAATGGTCCAGCAGTACTTC
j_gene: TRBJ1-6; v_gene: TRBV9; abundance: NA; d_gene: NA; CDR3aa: CASSLGGANLHF; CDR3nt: TGTGCCAGCAGCTTGGGGGGAGCCAACCTCCACTTT
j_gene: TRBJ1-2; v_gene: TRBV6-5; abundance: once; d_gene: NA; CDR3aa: CASSYLRGIDYGYTF; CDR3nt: TGTGCCAGCAGTTACTTAAGGGGAATTGACTATGGCTACACCTTC